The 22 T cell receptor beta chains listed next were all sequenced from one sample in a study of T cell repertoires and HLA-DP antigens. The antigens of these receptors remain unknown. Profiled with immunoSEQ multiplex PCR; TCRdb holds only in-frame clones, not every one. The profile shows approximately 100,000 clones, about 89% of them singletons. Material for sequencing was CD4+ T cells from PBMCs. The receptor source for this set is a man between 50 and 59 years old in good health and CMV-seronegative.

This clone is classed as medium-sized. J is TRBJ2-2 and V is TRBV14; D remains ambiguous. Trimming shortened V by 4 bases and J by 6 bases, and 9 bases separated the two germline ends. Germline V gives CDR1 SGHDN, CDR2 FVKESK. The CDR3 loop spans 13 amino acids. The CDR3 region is CASSPISAGELFF. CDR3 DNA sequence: TGTGCCAGCAGCCCCATATCGGCCGGGGAGCTGTTTTTT.

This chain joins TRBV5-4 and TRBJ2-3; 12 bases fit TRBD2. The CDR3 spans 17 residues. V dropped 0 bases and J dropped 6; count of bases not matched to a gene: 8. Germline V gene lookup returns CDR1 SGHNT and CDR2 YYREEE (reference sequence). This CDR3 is CASSLGLLAGGMDTQYF. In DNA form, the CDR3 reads TGTGCCAGCAGCTTGGGTCTACTAGCGGGAGGAATGGATACGCAGTATTTT.

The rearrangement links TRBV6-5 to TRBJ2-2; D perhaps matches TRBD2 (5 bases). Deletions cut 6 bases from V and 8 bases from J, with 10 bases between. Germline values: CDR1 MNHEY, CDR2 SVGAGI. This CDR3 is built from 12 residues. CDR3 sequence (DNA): TGTGCCAGCAGCCGACTAAAGGGGGAGCTGTTTTTT. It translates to CASSRLKGELFF.

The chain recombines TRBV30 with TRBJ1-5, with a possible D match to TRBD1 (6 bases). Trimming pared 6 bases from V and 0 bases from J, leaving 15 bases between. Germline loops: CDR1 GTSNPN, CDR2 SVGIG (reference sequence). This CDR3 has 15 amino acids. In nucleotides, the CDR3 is TGTGCCTGTGGGGGAGTAGGGGGTAGCAATCAGCCCCAGCATTTT. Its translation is CACGGVGGSNQPQHF.

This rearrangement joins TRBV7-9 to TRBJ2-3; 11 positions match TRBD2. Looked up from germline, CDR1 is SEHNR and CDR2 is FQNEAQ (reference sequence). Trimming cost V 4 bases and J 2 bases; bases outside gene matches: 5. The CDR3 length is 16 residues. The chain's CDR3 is CASSSWTSGFTDTQYF. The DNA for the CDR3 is TGTGCCAGCAGCTCCTGGACTAGCGGGTTCACAGATACGCAGTATTTT. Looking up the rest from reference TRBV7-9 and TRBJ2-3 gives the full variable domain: DTGVSQNPRHKITKRGQNVTFRCDPISEHNRLYWYRQTLGQGPEFLTYFQNEAQLEKSRLLSDRFSAERPKGSFSTLEIQRTEQGDSAMYLCASSSWTSGFTDTQYFGPGTRLTVL.

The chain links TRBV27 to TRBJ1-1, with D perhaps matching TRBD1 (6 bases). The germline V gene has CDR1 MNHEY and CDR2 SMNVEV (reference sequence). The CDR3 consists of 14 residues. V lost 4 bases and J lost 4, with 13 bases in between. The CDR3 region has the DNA TGTGCCAGCAGTTCTAACAGGGTTCCCACTGAAGCTTTCTTT. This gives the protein CASSSNRVPTEAFF.

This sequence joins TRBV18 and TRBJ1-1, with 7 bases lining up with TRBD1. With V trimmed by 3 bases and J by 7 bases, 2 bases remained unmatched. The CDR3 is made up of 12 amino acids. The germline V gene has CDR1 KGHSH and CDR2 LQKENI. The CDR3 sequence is CASSPDRVEAFF. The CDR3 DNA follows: TGTGCCAGCTCACCTGACAGGGTTGAAGCTTTCTTT.

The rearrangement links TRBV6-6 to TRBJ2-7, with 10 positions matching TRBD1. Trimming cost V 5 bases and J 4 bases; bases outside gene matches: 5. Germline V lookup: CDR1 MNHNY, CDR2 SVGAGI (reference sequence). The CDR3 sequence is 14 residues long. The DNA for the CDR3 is TGTGCCAGCAGTCAAGGGACAGGGGTGTACGAGCAGTACTTC. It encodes CASSQGTGVYEQYF.

The DNA for the CDR3 is TGTGCCAGCAGCCCAACATGGGCCGGGGAGCTGTTTTTT. Translated, it gives CASSPTWAGELFF. The chain couples TRBV2 to TRBJ2-2; D is ambiguous. CDR1 and CDR2 from the germline V gene are SNHLY and FYNNEI. Trimming removed 6 bases from V and 6 bases from J, with 11 bases in between. The CDR3 covers 13 residues.

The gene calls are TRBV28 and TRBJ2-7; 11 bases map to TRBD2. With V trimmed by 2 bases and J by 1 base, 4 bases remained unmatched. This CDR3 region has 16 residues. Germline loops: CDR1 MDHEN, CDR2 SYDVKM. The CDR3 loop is CASSLITSGSSYEQYF. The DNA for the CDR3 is TGTGCCAGCAGTTTAATAACTAGCGGGAGTTCCTACGAGCAGTACTTC.

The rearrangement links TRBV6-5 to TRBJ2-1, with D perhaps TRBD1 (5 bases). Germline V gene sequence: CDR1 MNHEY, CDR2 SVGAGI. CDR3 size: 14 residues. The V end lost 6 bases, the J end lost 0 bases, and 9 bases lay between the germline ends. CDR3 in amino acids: CASRRQSSYNEQFF. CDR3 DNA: TGTGCCAGCAGGCGACAGAGCTCCTACAATGAGCAGTTCTTC.

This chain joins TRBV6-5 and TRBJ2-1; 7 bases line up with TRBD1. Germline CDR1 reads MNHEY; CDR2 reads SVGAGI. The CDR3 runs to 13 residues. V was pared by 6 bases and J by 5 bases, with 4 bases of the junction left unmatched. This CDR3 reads CASSGDRDNEQFF. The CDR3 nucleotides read TGTGCCAGCAGCGGGGACAGAGACAATGAGCAGTTCTTC.

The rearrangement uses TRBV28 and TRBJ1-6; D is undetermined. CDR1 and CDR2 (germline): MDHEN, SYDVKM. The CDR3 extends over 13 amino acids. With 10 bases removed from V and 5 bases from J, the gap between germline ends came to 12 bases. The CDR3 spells CATQRRNNSPLHF. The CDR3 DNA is TGTGCCACCCAACGGAGAAATAATTCACCCCTCCACTTT.

CDR3 in amino acids: CASSVGQGDQPQHF. The CDR3 bases are TGCGCCAGCAGCGTGGGACAGGGAGATCAGCCCCAGCATTTT. The chain employs TRBV5-1 and TRBJ1-5, with TRBD1 identical over 9 bases. CDR1 and CDR2 (germline): SGHRS, YFSETQ. J gave up 5 bases and V 4 bases, and 4 bases lay outside the gene matches. This CDR3 contains 14 residues.

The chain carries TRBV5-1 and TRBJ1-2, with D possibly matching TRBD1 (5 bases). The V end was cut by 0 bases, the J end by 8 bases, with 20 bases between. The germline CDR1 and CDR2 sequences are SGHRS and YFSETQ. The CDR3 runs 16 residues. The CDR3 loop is CASSLAGRLTMNGYTF. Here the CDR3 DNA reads TGCGCCAGCAGCTTGGCGGGACGCCTAACTATGAACGGCTACACCTTC.

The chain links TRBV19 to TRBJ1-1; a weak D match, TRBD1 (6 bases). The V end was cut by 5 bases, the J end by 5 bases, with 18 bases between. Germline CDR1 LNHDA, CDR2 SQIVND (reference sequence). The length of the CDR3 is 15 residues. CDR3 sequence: CASSRGGADSTEAFF. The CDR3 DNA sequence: TGTGCCAGTAGTCGCGGGGGGGCTGATAGTACTGAAGCTTTCTTT.

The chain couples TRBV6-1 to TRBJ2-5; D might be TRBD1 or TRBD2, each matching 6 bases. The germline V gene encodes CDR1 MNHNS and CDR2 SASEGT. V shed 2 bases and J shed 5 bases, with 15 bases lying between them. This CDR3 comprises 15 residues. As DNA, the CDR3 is TGTGCCAGCAGTGAAAGAGGGGGGCGCGAGGAGACCCAGTACTTC. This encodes CASSERGGREETQYF.

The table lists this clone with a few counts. The CDR3, as DNA: TGTGCCAGCAGATATCAGGGGAGTGGCTACACCTTC. Protein: CASRYQGSGYTF. The V gene is TRBV28, the J gene TRBJ1-2, with D possibly TRBD1 on 6 matching bases. This CDR3 spans 12 amino acids. The germline V gene has CDR1 MDHEN and CDR2 SYDVKM. V dropped 6 bases and J dropped 7 bases, with 12 bases sitting between them.

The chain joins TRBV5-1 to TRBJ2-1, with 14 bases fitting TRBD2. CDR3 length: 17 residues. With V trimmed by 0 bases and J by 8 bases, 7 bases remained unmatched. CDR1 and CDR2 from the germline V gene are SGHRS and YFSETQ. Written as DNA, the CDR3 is TGCGCCAGCAGCTTGGGACTAGCGGGGGGGCTCGGCGATGAGCAGTTCTTC. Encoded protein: CASSLGLAGGLGDEQFF.

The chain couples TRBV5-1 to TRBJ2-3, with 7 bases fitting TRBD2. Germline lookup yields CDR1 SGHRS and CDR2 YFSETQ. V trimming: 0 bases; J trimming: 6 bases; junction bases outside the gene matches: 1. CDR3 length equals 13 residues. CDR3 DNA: TGCGCCAGCAGCTTGGGGGAGGGGGATACGCAGTATTTT. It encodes CASSLGEGDTQYF.

The CDR3, as DNA: TGTGCCAGCTCACCAGGGGTTATGGCTGAGCAGTTCTTC. Its translation: CASSPGVMAEQFF. The V call is TRBV18, the J call TRBJ2-1, with D uncertain. The CDR3 loop spans 13 amino acids. Germline CDR1 reads KGHSH; CDR2 reads LQKENI. V lost 2 bases, J lost 9 bases, and 11 bases lay in between.

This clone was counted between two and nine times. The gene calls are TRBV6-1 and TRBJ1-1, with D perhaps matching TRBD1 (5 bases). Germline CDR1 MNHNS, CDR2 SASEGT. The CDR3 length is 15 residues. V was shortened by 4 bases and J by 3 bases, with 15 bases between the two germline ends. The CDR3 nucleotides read TGTGCCAGCAGTGCCTCAACCATGGGGGACACTGAAGCTTTCTTT. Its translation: CASSASTMGDTEAFF.